A single sample is the source of the 30 T cell receptor beta chains below, sequenced in a study of CD8 T cells in ankylosing spondylitis. Each CDR3 protein is one row after TCRdb ran MiXCR on the 5' RACE reads. The data hold about 130,000 distinct CDR3 sequences, with over 6% observed a single time. Input material: blood, either unsorted or a sorted T cell fraction (not recorded which). The origin of the receptors is a male donor with ankylosing spondylitis or in good health (not recorded which).

This clonotype was seen repeatedly, ten times or more. The chain employs TRBV6-5 and TRBJ2-1; D is perhaps TRBD1 (5 bases). Trimming left V 0 bases short and J 1 base short, with 13 bases between. The CDR3 length is 17 residues. Germline V gene sequence: CDR1 MNHEY, CDR2 SVGAGI. In DNA form, the CDR3 reads TGTGCCAGCAGTTACTCTTGGGGCGGTGGTTCCTACAATGAGCAGTTCTTC. Residues: CASSYSWGGGSYNEQFF.

This clonotype was picked up many times. V usage is TRBV3-1 and J usage is TRBJ2-1, with D possibly TRBD2 on 7 matching bases. The ends were cut back, 0 bases at V and 3 bases at J, with 12 bases in the middle. The CDR3 extends over 16 amino acids. CDR1 LGHDT and CDR2 YNNKEL come from the germline V gene (reference sequence). The CDR3 sequence is CASSQDGGGFYNEQFF. CDR3 nucleotides: TGTGCCAGCAGCCAAGATGGGGGGGGCTTCTACAATGAGCAGTTCTTC.

Many counts were recorded for this clonotype. The V and J genes are TRBV15 and TRBJ1-2, with D hard to call. CDR1 is LNHNV, CDR2 YYDKDF, per germline (reference sequence). The germline V and J ends were trimmed by 1 base and 5 bases, with 14 bases remaining between them. The CDR3 has 15 amino acids. The CDR3 nucleotides are TGTGCCACCAGCAGAGTCCGCGGGTTTAGATATGGCTACACCTTC. It specifies CATSRVRGFRYGYTF.

This clonotype was seen repeatedly, ten times or more. The chain employs TRBV12-3 or TRBV12-4 and TRBJ2-3, with TRBD2 matching 8 bases. J lost 5 bases, V lost 5 bases, and 3 bases had no gene match. The length of the CDR3 is 13 residues. The CDR3: CASSGGTRDTQYF. For the CDR3, the DNA is TGTGCCAGCAGTGGCGGGACTAGAGATACGCAGTATTTT.

This clonotype was seen at least ten times. The chain has TRBV20-1 and TRBJ2-7; 10 nucleotides agree with TRBD2. The CDR3 length is 13 residues. CDR1 is DFQATT and CDR2 is SNEGSKA in the germline V gene (reference sequence). V lost 2 bases and J lost 2; bases outside the gene matches: 0. CDR3: CSARLAGAYEQYF. CDR3 nucleotides: TGCAGTGCTAGACTAGCGGGAGCCTACGAGCAGTACTTC.

This clonotype was recorded at least ten times. The chain is built from TRBV2 and TRBJ1-1; unclear D gene. There are 12 residues in the CDR3. Germline V gene data show CDR1 as SNHLY and CDR2 as FYNNEI. Trimming took 3 bases from V and 9 from J, leaving 11 bases between them. The CDR3 sequence: CASSDSSGQAFF. The CDR3 nucleotides read TGTGCCAGCAGTGATTCTAGCGGACAAGCTTTCTTT.

This chain links TRBV28 with TRBJ2-7; possible D gene TRBD2, 6 bases. Germline-derived CDR1 and CDR2 are MDHEN and SYDVKM. V lost 6 bases, J lost 3 bases, and 12 bases lay in between. The CDR3 is 13 amino acids. CDR3 region: CASRQDYIYEQYF. CDR3 sequence (DNA): TGTGCCAGCAGGCAGGACTATATCTACGAGCAGTACTTC.

This clonotype was seen ten or more times. The chain recombines TRBV3-1 with TRBJ2-5; TRBD1 matches 7 bases. This CDR3 is built from 15 residues. Germline CDR1 reads LGHDT; CDR2 reads YNNKEL (reference sequence). V dropped 4 bases and J dropped 1; count of bases not matched to a gene: 6. Here the CDR3 reads CASSPGWDSQETQYF. In nucleotides, the CDR3 is TGTGCCAGCAGCCCTGGTTGGGACAGCCAAGAGACCCAGTACTTC.

This clonotype appeared many times. The chain joins TRBV6-5 to TRBJ2-3; possible D gene TRBD1, 6 bases. The length of the CDR3 is 11 residues. The V gene's germline CDR1 is MNHEY and CDR2 SVGAGI. V lost 0 bases and J 11 bases, leaving 6 bases between the germline ends. CDR3 DNA sequence: TGTGCCAGCAGTTACTCGGGACAGCAGTATTTT. Translating gives CASSYSGQQYF.

This clonotype has at least ten counts. CDR3 region: CASSLVSGDTEAFF. In DNA, the CDR3 is TGCGCCAGCAGCTTGGTTTCAGGGGACACTGAAGCTTTCTTT. The chain has TRBV5-1 and TRBJ1-1; the D gene is possibly TRBD1 (6 bases). Germline values: CDR1 SGHRS, CDR2 YFSETQ. This CDR3 has 14 amino acids. Trimming took 0 bases from V and 3 from J, leaving 9 bases between them.

Many counts were recorded for this clonotype. The V gene is TRBV5-1, the J gene TRBJ1-6; D perhaps matches TRBD1 (6 bases). The germline V and J ends were trimmed by 0 bases and 0 bases, with 13 bases remaining between them. CDR1 is SGHRS and CDR2 is YFSETQ in the germline V gene. The CDR3 length is 18 residues. The CDR3 protein is CASSLVGTRSSYNSPLHF. Written as DNA, the CDR3 is TGCGCCAGCAGCTTGGTTGGGACAAGGAGCTCCTATAATTCACCCCTCCACTTT.

This clonotype turned up a few times. The chain uses TRBV20-1 and TRBJ1-1, with a tentative D call TRBD1 (5 bases). The V gene lost 6 bases and the J gene lost 0 bases, with 11 bases spanning the gap. CDR3 size: 13 residues. Germline CDR1 is DFQATT and CDR2 is SNEGSKA (reference sequence). The chain's CDR3 is CSAGDRVNTEAFF. The CDR3 DNA reads TGCAGTGCGGGGGACCGTGTGAACACTGAAGCTTTCTTT.

This clonotype was observed many times. This rearrangement joins TRBV6-1 to TRBJ2-5; D might be TRBD2 (7 bases). Germline V CDR1 and CDR2: MNHNS, SASEGT. The V and J ends lost 9 bases and 2 bases respectively, with 16 bases between them. The CDR3 covers 14 residues. The DNA of the CDR3 is TGTGCCAGTCTTTCCAGCGGGACACAAGAGACCCAGTACTTC. Protein: CASLSSGTQETQYF.

Many counts were recorded for this clonotype. CDR3 sequence (DNA): TGCAGTGCCATAGACCGTCGCCGGCGGGCTTTCTTT. Its protein is CSAIDRRRRAFF. V gene TRBV20-1 combines with J gene TRBJ1-1, with D hard to call. CDR1 DFQATT and CDR2 SNEGSKA come from the germline V gene (reference sequence). Trimming pared 6 bases from V and 11 bases from J, leaving 19 bases between. The CDR3 runs 12 residues.

This clonotype was counted ten times or more. V usage is TRBV20-1 and J usage is TRBJ1-1; TRBD1 matches 12 bases. The germline CDR1 and CDR2 sequences are DFQATT and SNEGSKA (reference sequence). The CDR3 sequence is 13 residues long. The trim removed 6 bases at V and 10 bases at J, leaving 9 bases unmatched. The chain's CDR3 is CSAVRDRGRGAFF. CDR3 DNA sequence: TGCAGTGCAGTCCGGGACAGGGGGCGGGGAGCTTTCTTT.

This clonotype was observed many times. The V and J genes are TRBV7-8 and TRBJ2-1; a possible D gene is TRBD1 (5 bases). The V end was cut by 3 bases, the J end by 6 bases, with 9 bases between. The CDR3 spans 13 residues. Germline lookup yields CDR1 SGHVS and CDR2 FQNEAQ. The CDR3 here is CASSFQGGNEQFF. CDR3 sequence (DNA): TGTGCCAGCAGCTTCCAGGGCGGCAATGAGCAGTTCTTC. Full variable domain (outside the CDR3, taken from reference TRBV7-8 and TRBJ2-1): GAGVSQSPRYKVAKRGQDVALRCDPISGHVSLFWYQQALGQGPEFLTYFQNEAQLDKSGLPSDRFFAERPEGSVSTLKIQRTQQEDSAVYLCASSFQGGNEQFFGPGTRLTVL.

This clonotype was seen repeatedly, ten times or more. The chain recombines TRBV5-1 with TRBJ1-2, with unresolved D. Trimming pared 3 bases from V and 0 bases from J, leaving 0 bases between. Looked up from germline, CDR1 is SGHRS and CDR2 is YFSETQ. The CDR3 spans 11 residues. The CDR3 DNA reads as TGCGCCAGCAGCTCTAACTATGGCTACACCTTC. It yields the protein CASSSNYGYTF.

The chain joins TRBV5-1 to TRBJ1-2; 7 bases align to TRBD1. This CDR3 region has 16 residues. Germline V CDR1 and CDR2: SGHRS, YFSETQ. Trimming took 7 bases from V and 0 from J; bases not matched to a gene: 12. The CDR3, as DNA: TGCGCCAGCTCCCCGTCCGGACAGGCAGCTAACTATGGCTACACCTTC. Protein sequence: CASSPSGQAANYGYTF.

This clonotype was seen at least ten times. The chain links TRBV5-1 to TRBJ2-3, with TRBD2 identical over 11 bases. The CDR3 spans 16 residues. With 4 bases clipped from V and 0 bases from J, the junction kept 4 bases outside the gene matches. CDR1 and CDR2 from the germline V gene are SGHRS and YFSETQ. CDR3 nucleotide sequence: TGCGCCAGCAGCCCTCTAGCGGGGGGAAGCACAGATACGCAGTATTTT. Translating it yields CASSPLAGGSTDTQYF.

This clonotype was counted many times. The chain combines TRBV5-5 with TRBJ2-2; 9 nucleotides line up with TRBD2. In germline, CDR1 is SGHKS, CDR2 YYEKEE (reference sequence). The CDR3 is 16 residues long. V lost 0 bases, J lost 1 base, and 1 base stayed unmatched. The CDR3 sequence: CASSLGLAENTGELFF. CDR3 nucleotides: TGTGCCAGCAGCTTGGGACTAGCGGAGAACACCGGGGAGCTGTTTTTT. The full variable domain, its missing parts supplied by reference TRBV5-5 and TRBJ2-2, is DAGVTQSPTHLIKTRGQQVTLRCSPISGHKSVSWYQQVLGQGPQFIFQYYEKEERGRGNFPDRFSARQFPNYSSELNVNALLLGDSALYLCASSLGLAENTGELFFGEGSRLTVL.

In its sample, this clonotype was seen many times. The chain is built from TRBV7-9 and TRBJ2-7; 8 nucleotides line up with TRBD2. This CDR3 spans 15 amino acids. V was pared by 0 bases and J by 2 bases, with 3 bases of the junction left unmatched. The V gene's germline CDR1 is SEHNR and CDR2 FQNEAQ (reference sequence). CDR3 in amino acids: CASSLALGRAYEQYF. CDR3 bases: TGTGCCAGCAGCTTAGCCCTCGGGAGGGCCTACGAGCAGTACTTC. Complete variable domain (other parts from reference TRBV7-9 and TRBJ2-7): DTGVSQNPRHKITKRGQNVTFRCDPISEHNRLYWYRQTLGQGPEFLTYFQNEAQLEKSRLLSDRFSAERPKGSFSTLEIQRTEQGDSAMYLCASSLALGRAYEQYFGPGTRLTVT.

This clonotype was detected ten times or more. This chain links TRBV12-3 or TRBV12-4 with TRBJ2-2, with a tentative D call TRBD1 (6 bases). The CDR3 covers 14 residues. Trimming took off 7 bases at V and 3 bases at J, with 12 bases between the two ends. The CDR3 bases are TGTGCCAGCACACGGAACAGGGACACCGGGGAGCTGTTTTTT. The encoded protein is CASTRNRDTGELFF.

This clonotype was seen ten or more times. The V gene is TRBV12-3 or TRBV12-4, the J gene TRBJ2-6; D gene uncertain. The CDR3 runs to 17 residues. The ends were cut back, 0 bases at V and 2 bases at J, with 11 bases in the middle. The CDR3 loop reads CASSLAYQIPGANVLTF. DNA of the CDR3: TGTGCCAGCAGTTTAGCGTATCAGATCCCTGGGGCCAACGTCCTGACTTTC.

This clonotype was seen repeatedly, ten times or more. The chain links TRBV20-1 to TRBJ2-2; 9 bases fit TRBD1. The germline V gene has CDR1 DFQATT and CDR2 SNEGSKA (reference sequence). The V gene end was trimmed by 5 bases and the J gene end by 6 bases; junction bases not matched to a gene: 4. The CDR3 runs 13 residues. The CDR3 DNA reads TGCAGTGCTGGGGGACAGGGCCCCGGGGAGCTGTTTTTT. Its protein is CSAGGQGPGELFF.

This clonotype has at least ten counts. The chain recombines TRBV12-3 or TRBV12-4 with TRBJ2-3; 10 nucleotides agree with TRBD1. The CDR3 loop spans 16 amino acids. With 6 bases clipped from V and 2 bases from J, the junction kept 8 bases outside the gene matches. CDR3 in amino acids: CASSSPGQGPTDTQYF. CDR3 bases: TGTGCCAGCAGCTCGCCGGGACAGGGGCCCACAGATACGCAGTATTTT.

This clonotype appeared many times. The chain has TRBV20-1 and TRBJ1-4; 10 bases line up with TRBD1. Germline V gives CDR1 DFQATT, CDR2 SNEGSKA (reference sequence). The CDR3 is made up of 14 amino acids. The V segment lost 1 base and the J segment 6 bases; nucleotides outside the gene matches: 2. The DNA of the CDR3 is TGCAGTGCTAGAGTAGGGACAGGGGATGAAAAACTGTTTTTT. As protein: CSARVGTGDEKLFF.

This clonotype has a handful of counts. J is TRBJ2-1 and V is TRBV7-3; 9 bases line up with TRBD2. With 0 bases clipped from V and 8 bases from J, the junction kept 5 bases outside the gene matches. The CDR3 totals 15 residues. The V gene's germline CDR1 is SGHTA and CDR2 FQGTGA. The CDR3 bases are TGTGCCAGCAGCTTAACGCGGGGGGGCCAGTATGAGCAGTTCTTC. This gives the protein CASSLTRGGQYEQFF.

This clonotype has at least ten counts. This chain uses TRBV5-1 with TRBJ1-2, with D perhaps TRBD1 (6 bases). CDR3 length equals 16 residues. Germline CDR1 is SGHRS and CDR2 is YFSETQ. Deletions cut 0 bases from V and 4 bases from J, with 16 bases between. As DNA, the CDR3 is TGCGCCAGCAGCTTGGTTCTCTCCGGGGGCACCTATGGCTACACCTTC. Its protein is CASSLVLSGGTYGYTF.

At least ten counts were recorded for this clonotype. The chain couples TRBV5-1 to TRBJ1-1, with unresolved D. Between the trimmed V and J ends, which lost 0 bases and 0 bases, there was a span of 6 bases. Germline V lookup: CDR1 SGHRS, CDR2 YFSETQ. CDR3 length equals 14 residues. The CDR3 DNA is TGCGCCAGCAGCTTGGAAACGATGAACACTGAAGCTTTCTTT. The encoded protein is CASSLETMNTEAFF.

In this sample, this clonotype turned up many times. The J gene is TRBJ2-7, the V gene TRBV29-1; 10 positions match TRBD2. The CDR3 consists of 13 residues. CDR1 and CDR2 (germline): SQVTM, ANQGSEA. J was trimmed by 2 bases and V by 6 bases; bases with no gene match: 4. The CDR3 here is CSVVTSGTYEQYF. CDR3 DNA sequence: TGCAGCGTGGTAACTAGCGGGACCTACGAGCAGTACTTC.